The 18 T cell receptor beta chains presented below share a single source sample, sequenced in a study of blood T cell repertoires in COVID-19. TCRdb keeps only in-frame clones here, not all; method: immunoSEQ multiplex PCR. The table lists 220,000 or so clones, roughly four fifths of them singletons. Sequenced material: peripheral blood. These receptors came from an elderly woman with acute or convalescent COVID-19.

V gene TRBV5-1 combines with J gene TRBJ2-3; a possible D gene is TRBD1 (5 bases). Trimming removed 0 bases from V and 2 bases from J, with 13 bases in between. Germline V CDR1 and CDR2: SGHRS, YFSETQ. CDR3 length: 16 amino acids. The CDR3 reads CASSLVGAVDTDTQYF. The CDR3 nucleotides read TGCGCCAGCAGCTTGGTAGGGGCTGTTGACACAGATACGCAGTATTTT.

The chain is built from TRBV4-2 and TRBJ2-1, with TRBD1 identical over 10 bases. With 2 bases clipped from V and 7 bases from J, the junction kept 8 bases outside the gene matches. This CDR3 is built from 16 residues. From germline, CDR1 is LGHNA and CDR2 YNFKEQ. CDR3 in amino acids: CASSQPPGQGSNEQFF. CDR3 DNA sequence: TGTGCCAGCAGCCAACCACCGGGACAGGGGAGTAATGAGCAGTTCTTC.

V gene TRBV7-2 combines with J gene TRBJ1-3, with D unresolved. CDR1 is SGHTA and CDR2 is FQGNSA in the germline V gene. This CDR3 contains 14 residues. Trimming cost V 2 bases and J 5 bases, with 10 bases left between them. The CDR3 region has the DNA TGTGCCAGCAGCTTATCGGGAGGTAGAAACACCATATATTTT. Translated, it gives CASSLSGGRNTIYF.

The gene calls are TRBV3-1 (or the pseudogene TRBV3-2) and TRBJ2-1, with D unresolved. Trimming took off 2 bases at V and 8 bases at J, with 13 bases between the two ends. The CDR3 runs 14 residues. The germline V gene encodes CDR1 LGHDT and CDR2 YNNKEL (reference sequence). Here the CDR3 DNA reads TGTGCCAGCAGCCAATATCAGGCATTCGATGAGCAGTTCTTC. Translation: CASSQYQAFDEQFF.

The CDR3 loop is CASSSQRIRQGDTEAFF. In nucleotides, the CDR3 is TGTGCCAGCTCATCTCAACGGATCCGACAGGGGGACACTGAAGCTTTCTTT. J is TRBJ1-1 and V is TRBV18; 9 nucleotides match TRBD1. This CDR3 region has 17 residues. CDR1 and CDR2 from the germline V gene are KGHSH and LQKENI. V dropped 5 bases and J dropped 3; count of bases not matched to a gene: 13.

This clone was seen more than once but under ten times. The J gene is TRBJ1-3, the V gene TRBV6-5; D is uncertain. The CDR3 is 14 residues long. V lost 6 bases and J lost 0, with 9 bases in between. Germline CDR1 reads MNHEY; CDR2 reads SVGAGI. The CDR3 spells CASSLTISGNTIYF. CDR3 in DNA: TGTGCCAGCAGCCTAACTATCTCTGGAAACACCATATATTTT.

V usage is TRBV5-4 and J usage is TRBJ2-7, with 16 bases matching TRBD2. V lost 4 bases, J lost 5 bases, and 9 bases stayed unmatched. CDR3 length: 17 amino acids. Per the germline V gene, CDR1 is SGHNT and CDR2 is YYREEE (reference sequence). In DNA form, the CDR3 reads TGTGCCAGCAGCCCACCGGGACTAGCGGGAGGGCCACACGAGCAGTACTTC. Amino acid sequence: CASSPPGLAGGPHEQYF.

The chain links TRBV5-6 to TRBJ2-2; 9 positions agree with TRBD2. The CDR3 totals 17 residues. The germline CDR1 and CDR2 sequences are SGHDT and YYEEEE. The trim removed 0 bases at V and 1 base at J, leaving 4 bases unmatched. This CDR3 reads CASSLVLAGQNTGELFF. The CDR3 DNA reads TGTGCCAGCAGCTTGGTGCTAGCGGGGCAGAACACCGGGGAGCTGTTTTTT.

This clone was found a few times. This chain connects TRBV19 to TRBJ2-2, with 10 nucleotides matching TRBD1. The J segment lost 1 base and the V segment lost 3 bases, leaving 2 bases of the junction unmatched. The CDR3 extends over 16 amino acids. Germline values: CDR1 LNHDA, CDR2 SQIVND (reference sequence). CDR3 amino acids: CASSMGTGVNTGELFF. DNA for the CDR3: TGTGCCAGTAGTATGGGGACAGGGGTGAACACCGGGGAGCTGTTTTTT.

This clone has a handful of counts. V is TRBV6-1 and J is TRBJ1-2, with TRBD1 matching 8 bases. Losses at the gene ends were 3 bases for V and 4 bases for J; bases not matched to a gene: 10. This CDR3 has 16 amino acids. CDR1 MNHNS and CDR2 SASEGT come from the germline V gene. CDR3: CASSERQGRSSYGYTF. Written as DNA, the CDR3 is TGTGCCAGCAGTGAGCGACAGGGGAGGTCCTCCTATGGCTACACCTTC.

The chain employs TRBV27 and TRBJ1-6, with 9 bases that match TRBD1. Germline V gene lookup returns CDR1 MNHEY and CDR2 SMNVEV (reference sequence). CDR3 length: 15 amino acids. V was clipped by 5 bases and J by 7 bases; unmatched bases: 6. CDR3 loop: CASSTLGTGNSPLHF. The CDR3 coding sequence is TGTGCCAGCAGTACCCTCGGGACAGGGAATTCACCCCTCCACTTT.

This clone was counted between two and nine times. The genes are TRBV13 and TRBJ2-7, with 7 bases matching TRBD1. From germline, CDR1 is PRHDT and CDR2 FYEKMQ (reference sequence). The CDR3 sequence is 14 residues long. J gave up 0 bases and V 1 base, and 0 bases lay outside the gene matches. The CDR3 is CASSLEGASYEQYF. The CDR3 coding sequence is TGTGCCAGCAGCTTAGAGGGGGCCTCCTACGAGCAGTACTTC.

This clone is a singleton in its sample. The chain has TRBV5-1 and TRBJ2-7; D possibly corresponds to TRBD1 (5 bases). The CDR3 length is 14 residues. Trimming pared 4 bases from V and 2 bases from J, leaving 13 bases between. In germline, CDR1 is SGHRS, CDR2 YFSETQ. Written as DNA, the CDR3 is TGCGCCAGCAGCCCTCACAGGCCACCCTACGAGCAGTACTTC. It codes for CASSPHRPPYEQYF.

The chain is built from TRBV7-9 and TRBJ2-3; 7 bases fit TRBD2. J was trimmed by 3 bases and V by 1 base; bases with no gene match: 7. The CDR3 length is 16 residues. Germline V gives CDR1 SEHNR, CDR2 FQNEAQ (reference sequence). The CDR3 DNA reads TGTGCCAGCAGCTTAGATGTTAGCGGGTTGACAGATACGCAGTATTTT. Translation gives CASSLDVSGLTDTQYF.

This clone was recorded once. The chain links TRBV6-1 to TRBJ2-7; 9 bases align to TRBD1. V was clipped by 6 bases and J by 4 bases; unmatched bases: 7. The CDR3 covers 14 residues. Germline loops: CDR1 MNHNS, CDR2 SASEGT. Here the CDR3 DNA reads TGTGCCAGCAGAACCGGGACAGGGTCATACGAGCAGTACTTC. Translated, it gives CASRTGTGSYEQYF.

J is TRBJ2-1 and V is TRBV24-1; 11 bases are a match to TRBD2. V shed 3 bases and J 10 bases; nucleotides not matched to a gene: 4. CDR1 is KGHDR, CDR2 SFDVKD, per germline. There are 14 residues in the CDR3. CDR3 region: CATSDPGTSGEQFF. CDR3 nucleotides: TGTGCCACCAGTGATCCCGGGACTAGCGGAGAGCAGTTCTTC.

A few counts support this clone. The chain joins TRBV5-6 to TRBJ2-1; the match to TRBD2 covers 12 bases. The CDR3 contains 16 residues. Germline V lookup: CDR1 SGHDT, CDR2 YYEEEE. Trimming cost V 3 bases and J 9 bases; bases outside gene matches: 10. In DNA form, the CDR3 reads TGTGCCAGCAGCTCCCTCCTAGCGGGAGGGAGGGGTGAGCAGTTCTTC. It encodes CASSSLLAGGRGEQFF. The whole variable domain, remainder taken from reference TRBV5-6 and TRBJ2-1, is DAGVTQSPTHLIKTRGQQVTLRCSPKSGHDTVSWYQQALGQGPQFIFQYYEEEERQRGNFPDRFSGHQFPNYSSELNVNALLLGDSALYLCASSSLLAGGRGEQFFGPGTRLTVL.

A few counts support this clone. V usage is TRBV4-1 and J usage is TRBJ1-2; no firm D call. This CDR3 has 15 amino acids. V gave up 1 base and J gave up 5 bases, with 14 bases separating them. Germline values: CDR1 MGHRA, CDR2 YSYEKL. The CDR3 region has the DNA TGCGCCAGCAGCCAAGTCTCGGCGGGAATGTATGGCTACACCTTC. Protein: CASSQVSAGMYGYTF.